This T cell receptor (beta chain) was retrieved from a study of T cell responses to AZD1222 COVID-19 vaccine. The protocol was immunoSEQ multiplex PCR, while the TCRdb copy is restricted to in-frame clones and leaves out a portion. The sample shows 210,000 or so clones, approximately 94% of them seen only once. Trimming pared 7 bases from V and 5 bases from J, leaving 7 bases between. The CDR3 extends over 11 amino acids. On this clone: Its antigen is as yet unknown.

Study-level points and caveats: Clonal diversity may have been underestimated, and the donors were mostly white British, with more females than males. Elevations in Spike-specific TCR breadth and depth followed administration of two AZD1222 doses. Spike-wide vaccine-associated CD4 TCRs dominated at 160-218 and 743-854.

The V and J genes are TRBV5-3 and TRBJ1-5, with D possibly matching TRBD1 (5 bases). TRBV5-3 is placed among ORFs of uncertain function. This clonotype was sampled from an adult who received the MenACWY meningococcal vaccine as a control. This material consisted of peripheral blood, taken 28 days after the second dose of the MenACWY control vaccine. DNA of the CDR3: TGTGCCAGATTGGGGGATCAGCCCCAGCATTTT. Protein sequence: CARLGDQPQHF.